This T cell receptor beta chain emerged from a study of OX40 agonist ivuxolimab in advanced cancers. Study background: The dose of intravenous ivuxolimab that patients received every 2 weeks ranged from 0.01 to 10 mg/kg. Participants averaged around 60 years of age (range 23 to 79) and were 75% to 90% male. Patients with prior anti-PD-1, anti-PD-L1 or anti-CTLA-4 therapy were eligible; about 41% had some.

The V segment lost 3 bases and the J segment 10 bases; nucleotides outside the gene matches: 14. Germline V gene sequence: CDR1 SEHNR, CDR2 FQNEAQ (reference sequence). This CDR3 has 16 residues. Systemic immunosuppression or a history of autoimmune disease excluded patients. Repertoires were generated with immunoSEQ multiplex PCR, while TCRdb's copy carries only in-frame clones and drops some. The repertoire holds roughly 50,000 clones, with 87% as singletons. The V call is TRBV7-9, the J call TRBJ1-5; 8 bases are a match to TRBD1. The sample was CD4+ or CD8+ T cells sorted from blood, taken in a trial of the OX40 agonist ivuxolimab. The clonotype was recovered from an adult with an advanced solid tumor such as melanoma, head and neck, liver or kidney cancer. The CDR3 nucleotides read TGTGCCAGCAGCTTTGGACCCCGGGACAGGCGCTCCCCCCAGCATTTT. Residues: CASSFGPRDRRSPQHF.